This T cell receptor beta chain was identified in a study of radiotherapy plus CTLA-4 blockade in lung cancer. Study-wide background: An objective response was seen in about 17% of patients, and disease control in 25% to 40%. General observations from the study: TCR clones of tumor origin grew in blood after radiotherapy plus ipilimumab. Alongside interferon-beta, early blood T cell clone dynamics were reportedly the best predictor of response.

The CDR3 contains 15 residues. Germline CDR1 is LNHDA and CDR2 is SQIVND (reference sequence). V dropped 7 bases and J dropped 4; count of bases not matched to a gene: 10. Chemo-refractory metastatic non-small-cell lung cancer patients received focal radiation with ipilimumab CTLA-4 blockade. The data were produced by immunoSEQ multiplex PCR, yet TCRdb's version contains in-frame clones alone and is incomplete. The repertoire consists of roughly 53,000 clones, with 65% to 80% occurring once and the leading ten covering 3.2%. Remarks on this clone: Antigen specificity is unknown.

Specimen: peripheral blood, collected from a patient treated with radiotherapy plus ipilimumab. This receptor was obtained from a human donor with non-small cell lung cancer who had a partial response to radiotherapy plus ipilimumab. V is TRBV19 and J is TRBJ1-5; 7 positions match TRBD1. The CDR3 is CASTPPGTANQPQHF. CDR3 in DNA: TGTGCCAGTACCCCCCCCGGGACAGCGAATCAGCCCCAGCATTTT.